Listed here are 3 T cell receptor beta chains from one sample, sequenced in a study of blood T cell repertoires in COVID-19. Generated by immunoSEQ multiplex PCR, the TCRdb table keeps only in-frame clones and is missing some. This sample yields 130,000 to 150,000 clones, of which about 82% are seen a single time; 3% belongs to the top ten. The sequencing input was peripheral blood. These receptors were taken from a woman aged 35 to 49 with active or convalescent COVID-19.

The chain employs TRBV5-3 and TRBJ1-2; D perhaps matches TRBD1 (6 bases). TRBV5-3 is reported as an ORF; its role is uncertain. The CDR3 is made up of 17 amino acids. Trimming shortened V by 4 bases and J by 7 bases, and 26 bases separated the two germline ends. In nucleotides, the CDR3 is TGTGCCAGAAGCCAGTTCCGGACAGTCGGAGAGTATGGTGGCTACACCTTC. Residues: CARSQFRTVGEYGGYTF.

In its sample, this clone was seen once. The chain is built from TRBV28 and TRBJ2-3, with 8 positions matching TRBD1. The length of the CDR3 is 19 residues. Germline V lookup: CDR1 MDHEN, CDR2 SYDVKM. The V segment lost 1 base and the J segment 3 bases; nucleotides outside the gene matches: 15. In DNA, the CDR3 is TGTGCCAGCAGTTTATATACCCCCCTCTTCAGGGGGCGAACAGATACGCAGTATTTT. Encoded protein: CASSLYTPLFRGRTDTQYF.

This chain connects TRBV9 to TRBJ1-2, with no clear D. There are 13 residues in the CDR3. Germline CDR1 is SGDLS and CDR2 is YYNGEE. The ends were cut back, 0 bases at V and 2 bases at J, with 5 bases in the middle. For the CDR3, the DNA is TGTGCCAGCAGCGTAGGGGAGAACTATGGCTACACCTTC. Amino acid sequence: CASSVGENYGYTF. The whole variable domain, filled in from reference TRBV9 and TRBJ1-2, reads DSGVTQTPKHLITATGQRVTLRCSPRSGDLSVYWYQQSLDQGLQFLIQYYNGEERAKGNILERFSAQQFPDLHSELNLSSLELGDSALYFCASSVGENYGYTFGSGTRLTVV.